What follows describes a single T cell receptor (beta chain). The sample originates from a study of blood T cell repertoires in COVID-19. In the original workflow: Researchers report that nucleated cell counts were estimated from reference gene primer amplification. The protocol was immunoSEQ multiplex PCR, while the TCRdb copy is restricted to in-frame clones and leaves out a portion. V, J and clone size are taken as reported in that table, and D and trimming were inferred from the DNA itself. The top ten clones hold roughly 4% of a sample with just over 95,000 clones, 81% of them seen once. Germline values: CDR1 SGHAT, CDR2 FQNNGV. Trimming at V came to 5 bases and at J to 2 bases, leaving 9 bases not matched to a gene. The CDR3 consists of 18 residues.

The V call is TRBV11-2, the J call TRBJ2-5; 15 bases match TRBD2. The sequence derives from a man in his 60s with acute or convalescent COVID-19. The sequenced sample was peripheral blood. The CDR3 loop reads CASSPRTSGRAGQETQYF. The CDR3, as DNA: TGTGCCAGCAGCCCCCGGACTAGCGGGAGGGCGGGTCAAGAGACCCAGTACTTC.